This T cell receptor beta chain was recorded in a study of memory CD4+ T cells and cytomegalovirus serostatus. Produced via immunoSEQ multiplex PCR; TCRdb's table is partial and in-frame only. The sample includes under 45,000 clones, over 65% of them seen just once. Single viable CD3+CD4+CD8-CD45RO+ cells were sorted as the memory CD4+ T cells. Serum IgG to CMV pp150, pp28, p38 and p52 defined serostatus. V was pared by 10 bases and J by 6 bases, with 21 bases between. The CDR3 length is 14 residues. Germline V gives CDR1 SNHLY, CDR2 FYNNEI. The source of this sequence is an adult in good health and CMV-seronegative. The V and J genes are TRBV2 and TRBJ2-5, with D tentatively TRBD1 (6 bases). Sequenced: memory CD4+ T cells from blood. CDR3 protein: CATKSSGGRQTQYF. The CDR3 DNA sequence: TGTGCCACCAAATCTAGTGGGGGCAGGCAGACCCAGTACTTC.